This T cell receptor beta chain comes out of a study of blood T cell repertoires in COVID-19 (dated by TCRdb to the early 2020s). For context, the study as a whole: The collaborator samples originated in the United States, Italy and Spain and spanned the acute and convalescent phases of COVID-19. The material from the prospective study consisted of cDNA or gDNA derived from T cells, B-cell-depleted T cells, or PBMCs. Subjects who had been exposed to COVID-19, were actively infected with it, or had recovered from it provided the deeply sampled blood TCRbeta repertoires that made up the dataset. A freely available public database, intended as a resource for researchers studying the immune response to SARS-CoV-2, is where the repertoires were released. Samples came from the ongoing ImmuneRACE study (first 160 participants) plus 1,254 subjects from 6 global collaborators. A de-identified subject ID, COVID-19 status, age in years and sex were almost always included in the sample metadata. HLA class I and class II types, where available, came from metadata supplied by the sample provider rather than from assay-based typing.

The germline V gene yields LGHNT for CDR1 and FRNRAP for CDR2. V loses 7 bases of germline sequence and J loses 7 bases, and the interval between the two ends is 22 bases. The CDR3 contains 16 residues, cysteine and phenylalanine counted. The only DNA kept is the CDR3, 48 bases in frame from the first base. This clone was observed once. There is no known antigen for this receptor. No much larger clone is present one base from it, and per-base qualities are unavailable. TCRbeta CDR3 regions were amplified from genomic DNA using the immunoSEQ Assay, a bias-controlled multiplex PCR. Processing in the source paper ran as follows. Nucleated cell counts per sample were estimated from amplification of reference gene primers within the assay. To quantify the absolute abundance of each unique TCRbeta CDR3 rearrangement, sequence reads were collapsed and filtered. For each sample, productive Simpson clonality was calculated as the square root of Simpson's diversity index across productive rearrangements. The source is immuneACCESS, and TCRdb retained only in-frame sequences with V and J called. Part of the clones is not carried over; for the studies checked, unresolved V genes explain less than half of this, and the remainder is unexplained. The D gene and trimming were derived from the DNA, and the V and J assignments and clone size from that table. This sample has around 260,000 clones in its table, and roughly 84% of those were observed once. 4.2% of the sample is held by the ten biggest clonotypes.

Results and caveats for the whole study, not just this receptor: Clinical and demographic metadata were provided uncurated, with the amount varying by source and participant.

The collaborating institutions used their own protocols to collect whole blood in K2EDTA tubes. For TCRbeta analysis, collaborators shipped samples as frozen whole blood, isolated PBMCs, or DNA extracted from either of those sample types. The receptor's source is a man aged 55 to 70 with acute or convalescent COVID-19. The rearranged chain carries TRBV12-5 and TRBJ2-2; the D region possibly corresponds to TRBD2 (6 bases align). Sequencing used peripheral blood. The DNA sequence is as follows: TGTGCTAGTGCCTTGTCGGGGACTCCCCCCAGCGGGGAGCTGTTTTTT. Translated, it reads CASALSGTPPSGELFF.